This is a list of T cell receptor beta chains from one sample in a study of beta chain features in type 1 diabetes. Sequencing used immunoSEQ multiplex PCR; TCRdb keeps in-frame clones, though not all of them. The repertoire consists of over 100,000 clones, with approximately 39% occurring once and the leading ten covering over 0.05%. Source material: stem cell memory CD4+ T cells from blood. Every receptor here comes from a woman between 18 and 30 years old in good health. The CDR3 runs from the conserved cysteine through the conserved F or W. Fields, in order: CDR3 protein, CDR3 DNA, J gene, D gene, V gene, clone size. The D gene is left open where the match is weak. Part of the rows lack a size; the others show once, few, many or a class for expanded clones.

CDR3 protein: CASSLVSGNYGYTF
CDR3 DNA: TGTGCCAGCAGTTTAGTCTCGGGGAACTATGGCTACACCTTC
J gene: TRBJ1-2
D gene: NA
V gene: TRBV28
clone size: few

CDR3 protein: CASSARLAGGPSYEQYF
CDR3 DNA: TGTGCCAGCAGCGCACGACTAGCGGGAGGGCCCTCGTACGAGCAGTACTTC
J gene: TRBJ2-7
D gene: TRBD2
V gene: TRBV9
clone size: NA

CDR3 protein: CASSMLPGRGEETQYF
CDR3 DNA: TGTGCCAGTAGTATGCTCCCAGGGAGGGGGGAAGAGACCCAGTACTTC
J gene: TRBJ2-5
D gene: NA
V gene: TRBV19
clone size: NA

CDR3 protein: CASIQQGRRQPQHF
CDR3 DNA: TGTGCCAGCATCCAGCAGGGTAGAAGGCAGCCCCAGCATTTT
J gene: TRBJ1-5
D gene: NA
V gene: TRBV28
clone size: NA

CDR3 protein: CASSTGRSEGNQPQHF
CDR3 DNA: TGTGCCAGCAGCACGGGTAGGTCCGAGGGCAATCAGCCCCAGCATTTT
J gene: TRBJ1-5
D gene: NA
V gene: TRBV11-2
clone size: once

CDR3 protein: CASSLLRAMQYF
CDR3 DNA: TGTGCCAGCAGCCTACTGCGGGCAATGCAGTACTTC
J gene: TRBJ2-7
D gene: NA
V gene: TRBV13
clone size: few

CDR3 protein: CASRLTGTGIDTQYF
CDR3 DNA: TGTGCCAGCAGACTCACCGGGACAGGAATAGATACGCAGTATTTT
J gene: TRBJ2-3
D gene: TRBD1
V gene: TRBV2
clone size: few

CDR3 protein: CASRDFQQGSGANVLTF
CDR3 DNA: TGCGCCAGCAGAGACTTCCAACAGGGGTCTGGGGCCAACGTCCTGACTTTC
J gene: TRBJ2-6
D gene: TRBD1
V gene: TRBV5-1
clone size: few

CDR3 protein: CASSPGMISYNEQFF
CDR3 DNA: TGTGCCAGCAGCCCAGGGATGATATCCTACAATGAGCAGTTCTTC
J gene: TRBJ2-1
D gene: NA
V gene: TRBV9
clone size: NA

CDR3 protein: CSWANEQFF
CDR3 DNA: TGCAGCTGGGCCAATGAGCAGTTCTTC
J gene: TRBJ2-1
D gene: NA
V gene: TRBV20-1
clone size: NA

CDR3 protein: CASSQVEGARQPQHF
CDR3 DNA: TGCGCCAGCAGCCAAGTGGAGGGGGCTCGACAGCCCCAGCATTTT
J gene: TRBJ1-5
D gene: TRBD1
V gene: TRBV4-3
clone size: NA

CDR3 protein: CASSQTRLGTSGRYNEQFF
CDR3 DNA: TGCGCCAGCAGCCAAACCCGCCTTGGGACTAGCGGGAGATACAATGAGCAGTTCTTC
J gene: TRBJ2-1
D gene: TRBD2
V gene: TRBV4-1
clone size: NA

CDR3 protein: CASSYNRGQGAQYF
CDR3 DNA: TGTGCCAGCAGCTACAACAGGGGCCAAGGGGCCCAGTACTTC
J gene: TRBJ2-5
D gene: TRBD1
V gene: TRBV11-2
clone size: NA

CDR3 protein: CASSFTTGTYEQYF
CDR3 DNA: TGCGCCAGCAGCTTTACGACAGGAACCTACGAGCAGTACTTC
J gene: TRBJ2-7
D gene: NA
V gene: TRBV5-1
clone size: few

CDR3 protein: CASSTDPRAGEKLFF
CDR3 DNA: TGTGCCAGTAGTACAGACCCCCGGGCGGGTGAAAAACTGTTTTTT
J gene: TRBJ1-4
D gene: NA
V gene: TRBV19
clone size: NA

CDR3 protein: CASRTMTEAYEQYF
CDR3 DNA: TGCGCCAGCAGGACAATGACAGAAGCCTACGAGCAGTACTTC
J gene: TRBJ2-7
D gene: NA
V gene: TRBV5-1
clone size: few

CDR3 protein: CASSPPVIAGATDTQYF
CDR3 DNA: TGTGCCAGCTCACCACCGGTAATAGCGGGAGCAACAGATACGCAGTATTTT
J gene: TRBJ2-3
D gene: TRBD2
V gene: TRBV18
clone size: NA